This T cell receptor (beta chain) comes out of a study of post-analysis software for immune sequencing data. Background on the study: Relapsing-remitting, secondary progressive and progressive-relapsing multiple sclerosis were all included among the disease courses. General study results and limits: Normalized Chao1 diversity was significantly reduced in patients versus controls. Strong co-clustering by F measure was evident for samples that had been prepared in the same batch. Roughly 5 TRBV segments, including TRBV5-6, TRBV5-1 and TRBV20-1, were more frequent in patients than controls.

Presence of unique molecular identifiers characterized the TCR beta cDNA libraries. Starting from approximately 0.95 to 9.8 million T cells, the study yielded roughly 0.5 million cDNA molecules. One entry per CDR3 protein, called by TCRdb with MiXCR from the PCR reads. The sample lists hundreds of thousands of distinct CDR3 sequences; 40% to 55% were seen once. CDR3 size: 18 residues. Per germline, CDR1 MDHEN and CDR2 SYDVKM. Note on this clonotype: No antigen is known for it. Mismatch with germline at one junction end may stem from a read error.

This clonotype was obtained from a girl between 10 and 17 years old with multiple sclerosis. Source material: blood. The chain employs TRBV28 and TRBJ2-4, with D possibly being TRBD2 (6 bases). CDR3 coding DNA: TGTACCAGCAGTTGGGGGAGGTGGGGGAGCTCACCCAAAAACATTCAGTACTTC. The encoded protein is CTSSWGRWGSSPKNIQYF. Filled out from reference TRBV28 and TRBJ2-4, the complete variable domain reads DVKVTQSSRYLVKRTGEKVFLECVQDMDHENMFWYRQDPGLGLRLIYFSYDVKMKEKGDIPEGYSVSREKKERFSLILESASTNQTSMYLCTSSWGRWGSSPKNIQYFGAGTRLSVL.